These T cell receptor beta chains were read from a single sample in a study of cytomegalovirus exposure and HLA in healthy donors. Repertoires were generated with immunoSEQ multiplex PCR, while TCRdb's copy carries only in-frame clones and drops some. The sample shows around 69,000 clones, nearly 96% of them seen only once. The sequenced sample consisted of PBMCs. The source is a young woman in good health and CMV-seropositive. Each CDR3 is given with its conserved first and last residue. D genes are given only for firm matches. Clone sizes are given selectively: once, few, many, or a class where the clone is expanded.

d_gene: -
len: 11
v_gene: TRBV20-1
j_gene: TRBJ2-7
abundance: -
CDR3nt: TGCAGTGCAAAAAACACGGACAGGCAGTACTTC
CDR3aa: CSAKNTDRQYF

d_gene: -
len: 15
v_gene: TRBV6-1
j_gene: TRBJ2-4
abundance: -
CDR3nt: TGTGCCAGCAGTGAAGCCGGCTACAGGTTCTTGTCTCAGTACTTC
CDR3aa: CASSEAGYRFLSQYF

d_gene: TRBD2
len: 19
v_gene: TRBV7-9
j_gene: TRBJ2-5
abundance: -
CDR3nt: TGTGCCAGCAGCTTAGTCCTGACTAGCGGGAGCAGGGTCCAAGAGACCCAGTACTTC
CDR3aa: CASSLVLTSGSRVQETQYF

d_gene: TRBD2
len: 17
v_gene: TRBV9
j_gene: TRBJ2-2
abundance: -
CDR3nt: TGTGCCAGCAGTTATGGACTAGCGGGGACGAACACCGGGGAGCTGTTTTTT
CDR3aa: CASSYGLAGTNTGELFF

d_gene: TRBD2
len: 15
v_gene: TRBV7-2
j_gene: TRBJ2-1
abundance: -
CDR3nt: TGTGCCAGCAGCTTACCTCCTAGCGGAGACAATGAGCAGTTCTTC
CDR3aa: CASSLPPSGDNEQFF

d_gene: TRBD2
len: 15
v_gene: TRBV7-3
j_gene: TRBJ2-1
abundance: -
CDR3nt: TGTGCCAGCAGCCTGACTAGCGGGAATTACAATGAGCAGTTCTTC
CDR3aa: CASSLTSGNYNEQFF

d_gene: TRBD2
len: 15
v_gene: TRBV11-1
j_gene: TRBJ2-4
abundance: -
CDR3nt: TGTGCCAGCAGCTTAGTTGGACTAGGCAAAAACATTCAGTACTTC
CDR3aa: CASSLVGLGKNIQYF

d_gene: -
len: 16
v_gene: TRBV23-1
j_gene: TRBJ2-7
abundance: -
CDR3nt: TGCGCCAGCAGTCAATCGGAAATTGGCAGGCCCTACGAGCAGTACTTC
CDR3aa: CASSQSEIGRPYEQYF

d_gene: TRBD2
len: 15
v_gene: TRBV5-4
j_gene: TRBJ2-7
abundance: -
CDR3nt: TGTGCCAGCAGCAGTGCATTGGGGGAGGGCTACGAGCAGTACTTC
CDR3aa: CASSSALGEGYEQYF

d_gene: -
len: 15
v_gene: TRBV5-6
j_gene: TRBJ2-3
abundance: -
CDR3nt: TGTGCCAGCAGCTTGGCCGCTGACATCACAGATACGCAGTATTTT
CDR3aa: CASSLAADITDTQYF

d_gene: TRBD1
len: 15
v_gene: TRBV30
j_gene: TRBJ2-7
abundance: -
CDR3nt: TGTGCCTGGAGTGGAGACAGGGAAAGCTCCTACGAGCAGTACTTC
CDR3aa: CAWSGDRESSYEQYF

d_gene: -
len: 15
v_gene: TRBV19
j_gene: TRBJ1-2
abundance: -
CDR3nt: TGTGCCACGAAACCCTCGACAGGTTCGAACTATGGCTACACCTTC
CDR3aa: CATKPSTGSNYGYTF

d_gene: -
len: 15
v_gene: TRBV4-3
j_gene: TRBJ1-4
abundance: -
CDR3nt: TGCGCCAGCAGCCCGGGGTCAGGTCTGAATGAAAAACTGTTTTTT
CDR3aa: CASSPGSGLNEKLFF

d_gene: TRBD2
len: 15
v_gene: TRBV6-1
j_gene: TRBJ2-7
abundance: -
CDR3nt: TGTGCCAGCAGTGAGGGGACTAGCGGGATTTTCGAGCAGTACTTC
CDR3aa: CASSEGTSGIFEQYF

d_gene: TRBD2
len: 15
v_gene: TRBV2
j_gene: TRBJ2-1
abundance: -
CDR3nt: TGTGCCAGCAAATCACGGGAGGATGCGTCCAATGAGCAGTTCTTC
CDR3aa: CASKSREDASNEQFF

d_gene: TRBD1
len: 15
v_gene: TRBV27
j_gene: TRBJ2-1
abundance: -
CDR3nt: TGTGCCAGCAGTTTATCATGGACAGGTCCGTATGAGCAGTTCTTC
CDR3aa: CASSLSWTGPYEQFF

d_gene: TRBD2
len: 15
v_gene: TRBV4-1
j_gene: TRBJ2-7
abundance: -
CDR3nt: TGCGCCAGCAGCCCGAGACTAGCAGAGGGATACGAGCAGTACTTC
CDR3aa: CASSPRLAEGYEQYF

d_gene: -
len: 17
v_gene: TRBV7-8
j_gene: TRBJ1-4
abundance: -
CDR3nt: TGTGCCAGCAGCTTATTGGCAGGGGATGTAACTAATGAAAAACTGTTTTTT
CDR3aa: CASSLLAGDVTNEKLFF

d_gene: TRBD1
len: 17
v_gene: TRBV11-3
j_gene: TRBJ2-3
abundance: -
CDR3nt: TGTGCCAGCAGCTCAGGGGGGACAGGGGGCGGCACAGATACGCAGTATTTT
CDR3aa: CASSSGGTGGGTDTQYF

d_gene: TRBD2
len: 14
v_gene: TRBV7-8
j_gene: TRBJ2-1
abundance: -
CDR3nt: TGTGCCAGCAGGTACAGACTAGCGGCAAATGAGCAGTTCTTC
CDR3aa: CASRYRLAANEQFF

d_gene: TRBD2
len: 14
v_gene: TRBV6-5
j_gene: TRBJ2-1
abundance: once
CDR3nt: TGTGCCAGCAGTACCCCTAGCGGGAGCAATGAGCAGTTCTTC
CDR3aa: CASSTPSGSNEQFF

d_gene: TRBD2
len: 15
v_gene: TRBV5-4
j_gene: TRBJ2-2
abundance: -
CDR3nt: TGTGCCAGCAGGGCGGGGGGGGGATCCACCGGGGAGCTGTTTTTT
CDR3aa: CASRAGGGSTGELFF

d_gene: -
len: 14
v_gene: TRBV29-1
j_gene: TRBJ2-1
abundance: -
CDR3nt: TGCAGCGTTGAGACCGGGACTCTCTACAATGAGCAGTTCTTC
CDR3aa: CSVETGTLYNEQFF

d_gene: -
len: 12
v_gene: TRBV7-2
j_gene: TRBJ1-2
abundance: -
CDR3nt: TGTGCCAGCAAAGGGGGGGAATATGGCTACACCTTC
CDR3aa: CASKGGEYGYTF

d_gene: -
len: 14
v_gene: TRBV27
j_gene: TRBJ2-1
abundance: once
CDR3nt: TGTGCCAGCAGTCCCGGAGGGACCGTCAATGAGCAGTTCTTC
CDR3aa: CASSPGGTVNEQFF

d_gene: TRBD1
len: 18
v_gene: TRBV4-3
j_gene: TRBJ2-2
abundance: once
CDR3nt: TGCGCCAGCAGCCCAACACCAGCGGGACAGGGCAACACCGGGGAGCTGTTTTTT
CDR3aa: CASSPTPAGQGNTGELFF

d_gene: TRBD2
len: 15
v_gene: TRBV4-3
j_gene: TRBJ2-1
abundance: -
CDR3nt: TGCGCCAGCAGCCAAGGAGGGACTAACGAAAATGAGCAGTTCTTC
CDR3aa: CASSQGGTNENEQFF

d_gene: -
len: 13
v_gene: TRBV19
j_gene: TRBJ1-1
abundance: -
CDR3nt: TGTGCCAGTACCCAAAGGAACAGTCAAGAAGCTTTCTTT
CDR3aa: CASTQRNSQEAFF

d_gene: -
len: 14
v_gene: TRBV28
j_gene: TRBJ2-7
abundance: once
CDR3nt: TGTGCCAGCAGTTTTCATGTTGTTCTTGGCGGGCAGTACTTC
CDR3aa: CASSFHVVLGGQYF

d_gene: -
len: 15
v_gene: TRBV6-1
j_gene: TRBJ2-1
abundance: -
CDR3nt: TGTGCCAGCAGTGAAATGGCCCTCTCCTACAATGAGCAGTTCTTC
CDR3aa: CASSEMALSYNEQFF

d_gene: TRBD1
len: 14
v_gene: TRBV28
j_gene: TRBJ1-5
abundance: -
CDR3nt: TGTGCCAGCAGGTGGACAGGGGGCTATCAGCCCCAGCATTTT
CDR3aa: CASRWTGGYQPQHF

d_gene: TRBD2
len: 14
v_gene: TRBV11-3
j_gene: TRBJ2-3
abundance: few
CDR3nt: TGTGCCAGCAGCTTAGGACTGAGCGGGGAAGGGAAGTATTTT
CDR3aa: CASSLGLSGEGKYF

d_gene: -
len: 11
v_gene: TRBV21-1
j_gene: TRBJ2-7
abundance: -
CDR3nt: TGTGCCAGCAGCTCTAACTACGAGCAGTACTTC
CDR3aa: CASSSNYEQYF

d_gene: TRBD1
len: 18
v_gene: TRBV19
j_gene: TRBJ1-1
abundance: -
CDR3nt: TGTGCCAGTAGTAGACCAACACGGACAGGCAACATAAACACTGAAGCTTTCTTT
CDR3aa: CASSRPTRTGNINTEAFF

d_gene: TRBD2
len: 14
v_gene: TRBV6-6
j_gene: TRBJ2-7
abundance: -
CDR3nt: TGTGCCAGCAGTTACCGGGAGGTTCCCTACGAGCAGTACTTC
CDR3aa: CASSYREVPYEQYF

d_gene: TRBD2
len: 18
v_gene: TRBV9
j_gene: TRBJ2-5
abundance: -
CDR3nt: TGTGCCAGCAGCCCGAGGGCCCAAGGACTAGCGGGAGGAGAGACCCAGTACTTC
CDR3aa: CASSPRAQGLAGGETQYF

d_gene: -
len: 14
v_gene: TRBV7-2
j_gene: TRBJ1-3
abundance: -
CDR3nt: TGTGCCAGCAGCCCCGACAGCTCTGGAAACACCATATATTTT
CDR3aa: CASSPDSSGNTIYF

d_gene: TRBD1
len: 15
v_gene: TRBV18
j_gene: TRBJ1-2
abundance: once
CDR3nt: TGTGCCAGCTCACCCTTCCGGGACAGTCGCGATGGCTACACCTTC
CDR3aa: CASSPFRDSRDGYTF

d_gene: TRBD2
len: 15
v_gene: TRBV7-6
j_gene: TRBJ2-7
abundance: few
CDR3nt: TGTGCCAGCAGCCCTCAGGCTAGCGGACAATACGAGCAGTACTTC
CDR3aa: CASSPQASGQYEQYF

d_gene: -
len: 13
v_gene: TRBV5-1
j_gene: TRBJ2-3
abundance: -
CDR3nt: TGCGCCAGCAAGACAGGTTTGGCAGATACGCAGTATTTT
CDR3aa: CASKTGLADTQYF

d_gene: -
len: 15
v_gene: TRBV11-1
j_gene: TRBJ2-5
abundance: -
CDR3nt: TGTGCCAGCAGCTTAGGCTTCCGGGGGAAAGAGACCCAGTACTTC
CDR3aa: CASSLGFRGKETQYF

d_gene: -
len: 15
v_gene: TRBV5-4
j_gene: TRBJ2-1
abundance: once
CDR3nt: TGTGCCAGCAGCTCTACGACTCCCTCCTACAATGAGCAGTTCTTC
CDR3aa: CASSSTTPSYNEQFF

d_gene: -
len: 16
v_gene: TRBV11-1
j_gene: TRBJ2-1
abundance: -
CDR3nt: TGTGCCAGCAGCCGCCGGCAAGCCGCGGTGATGAGTGAGCAGTTCTTC
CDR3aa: CASSRRQAAVMSEQFF

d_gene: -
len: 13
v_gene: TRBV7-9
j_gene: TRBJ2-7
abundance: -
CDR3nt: TGTGCCAGCAGCCAGGGACTGGGGCGCGAGCAGTACTTC
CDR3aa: CASSQGLGREQYF

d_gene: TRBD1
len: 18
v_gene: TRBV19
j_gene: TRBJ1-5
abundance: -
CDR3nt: TGTGCCAGTAGTAAAAACCAAGGACAGGGCTCATCCCATCAGCCCCAGCATTTT
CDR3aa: CASSKNQGQGSSHQPQHF

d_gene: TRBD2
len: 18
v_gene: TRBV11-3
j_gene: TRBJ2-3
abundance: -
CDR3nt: TGTGCCAGCAGCTTAGGACTAGCAGGGAGTCCTAGCACAGATACGCAGTATTTT
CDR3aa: CASSLGLAGSPSTDTQYF

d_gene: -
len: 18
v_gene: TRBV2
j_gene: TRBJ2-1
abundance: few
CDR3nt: TGTGCCAGCAGTGTAGGCCTCGGACTCAAGGCCTCTTCCAATGAGCAGTTCTTC
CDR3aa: CASSVGLGLKASSNEQFF

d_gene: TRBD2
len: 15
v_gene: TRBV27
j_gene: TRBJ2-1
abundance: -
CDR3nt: TGTGCCAGCAGTTTAAGCGGGAGCTCCTACAATGAGCAGTTCTTC
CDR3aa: CASSLSGSSYNEQFF

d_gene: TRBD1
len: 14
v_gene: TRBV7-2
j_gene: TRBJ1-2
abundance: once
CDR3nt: TGTGCCAGCAGCACCGGGACAGGCCTCTATGGCTACACCTTC
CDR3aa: CASSTGTGLYGYTF

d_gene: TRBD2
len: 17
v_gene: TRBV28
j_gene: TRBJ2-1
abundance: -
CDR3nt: TGTGCCAGCAGTCCAACCTTAGCGGGAGGGCCGTACAATGAGCAGTTCTTC
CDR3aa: CASSPTLAGGPYNEQFF

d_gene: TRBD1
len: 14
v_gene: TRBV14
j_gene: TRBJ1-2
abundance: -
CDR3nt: TGTGCCAGCAGCTTCCGGGACAGGGTAGATGGCTACACCTTC
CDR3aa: CASSFRDRVDGYTF

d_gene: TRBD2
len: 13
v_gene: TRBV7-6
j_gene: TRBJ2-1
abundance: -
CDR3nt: TGTGCCAGCAGCCGTAGCGGGAAGTATGAGCAGTTCTTC
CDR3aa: CASSRSGKYEQFF

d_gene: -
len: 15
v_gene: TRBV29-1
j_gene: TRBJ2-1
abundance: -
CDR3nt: TGCAGCGTCTCCAGACTCGAAACCAGCTACAATGAGCAGTTCTTC
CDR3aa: CSVSRLETSYNEQFF